The 18 T cell receptor beta chains below all came from one sample that was sequenced in a study of regulatory T cells in long-lasting Graves disease. Combining iRepertoire HTBI primers with Arm-PCR of CDR3 regions, the authors built TCR beta libraries. MiXCR was run by TCRdb on the multiplex PCR reads, yielding one entry per CDR3 protein. The table lists 400,000 to 500,000 distinct CDR3 sequences, 21% of them singletons. Time point specified: persistent/refractory GD, antithyroid drugs over 5 years with positive TRAb. Researchers made the TCR library from RNA that was extracted from PBMCs. This sample comprised peripheral blood mononuclear cells (PBMCs), obtained when the disease was refractory, from a patient treated with antithyroid drugs. These receptor sequences come from a female donor with Graves disease.

This clonotype was observed at least ten times. This chain links TRBV2 with TRBJ1-1; TRBD1 is a possible D gene (6 bases). The CDR3 loop spans 14 amino acids. Germline assignment: CDR1 SNHLY and CDR2 FYNNEI. The V end lost 4 bases, the J end lost 0 bases, and 9 bases lay between the germline ends. CDR3 nucleotides: TGTGCCAGCAGTGGGGGGGGCCTGAACACTGAAGCTTTCTTT. As protein: CASSGGGLNTEAFF. Together with reference TRBV2 and TRBJ1-1, the CDR3 gives the full variable domain: EPEVTQTPSHQVTQMGQEVILRCVPISNHLYFYWYRQILGQKVEFLVSFYNNEISEKSEIFDDQFSVERPDGSNFTLKIRSTKLEDSAMYFCASSGGGLNTEAFFGQGTRLTVV.

CDR3 sequence reads: CASSSNKFNYEQYF. CDR3 nucleotides: TGTGCCAGCAGTTCGAATAAATTTAACTACGAGCAGTACTTC. The chain joins TRBV28 to TRBJ2-7; D gene unclear. Trimming left V 4 bases short and J 3 bases short, with 13 bases between. CDR3 length: 14 residues. CDR1 is MDHEN, CDR2 SYDVKM, per germline.

This clonotype has at least ten counts. The chain combines TRBV28 with TRBJ2-7; no clear D gene. Germline loops: CDR1 MDHEN, CDR2 SYDVKM. V lost 7 bases and J lost 1, with 14 bases in between. The CDR3 is 14 amino acids. DNA for the CDR3: TGTGCCAGCACGCGGTCAGCCTCATCCTACGAGCAGTACTTC. Translated: CASTRSASSYEQYF.

This clonotype was detected ten times or more. The genes are TRBV6-1 and TRBJ2-2, with 8 bases lining up with TRBD1. There are 14 residues in the CDR3. The germline V gene has CDR1 MNHNS and CDR2 SASEGT. The V and J ends lost 4 bases and 7 bases, in that order; junction bases with no gene match: 5. The CDR3 nucleotides read TGTGCCAGCAGTGTTTGGACAGGGATCGGGGAGCTGTTTTTT. It translates to CASSVWTGIGELFF.

This clonotype came up many times. The chain employs TRBV13 and TRBJ1-5; 7 positions agree with TRBD1. The V segment lost 2 bases and the J segment 3 bases; nucleotides outside the gene matches: 1. The germline gives CDR1 PRHDT, CDR2 FYEKMQ (reference sequence). The CDR3 loop spans 14 amino acids. Here the CDR3 reads CASSLRGLNQPQHF. CDR3 sequence (DNA): TGTGCCAGCAGCTTAAGGGGGCTCAATCAGCCCCAGCATTTT.

This clonotype has more than one count but fewer than ten. The chain links TRBV30 to TRBJ2-7, with D possibly being TRBD1 (7 bases). Germline CDR1 GTSNPN, CDR2 SVGIG (reference sequence). This CDR3 comprises 13 residues. The CDR3: CASDQGGTYEQYF. The DNA of the CDR3 is TGTGCTTCCGACCAGGGGGGAACCTACGAGCAGTACTTC.

V and J are TRBV25-1 and TRBJ2-4; perhaps TRBD2 as D (7 bases). CDR1 and CDR2 from the germline V gene are MGHDK and SYGVNS. CDR3 length: 15 residues. Trimming took 5 bases from V and 13 from J, leaving 24 bases between them. The DNA for the CDR3 is TGTGCCAGCAGTCGCGAGGGGGAGGGGTACAATGAGCAGTACTTC. Its protein is CASSREGEGYNEQYF.

This chain uses TRBV3-1 with TRBJ1-5; tentative D call: TRBD1 (5 bases). The CDR3 runs 15 residues. Germline CDR1 LGHDT, CDR2 YNNKEL (reference sequence). V lost 0 bases and J lost 1, with 7 bases in between. This chain's CDR3 is CASSQDGGSNQPQHF. The CDR3 DNA follows: TGTGCCAGCAGCCAAGACGGGGGAAGCAATCAGCCCCAGCATTTT.

At least ten counts were recorded for this clonotype. The chain carries TRBV18 and TRBJ2-5; 7 positions agree with TRBD2. Germline V gives CDR1 KGHSH, CDR2 LQKENI. Germline trimming cut 5 bases from V and 4 bases from J; bases unmatched to any gene: 4. The length of the CDR3 is 13 residues. This CDR3 is CASSSTSVETQYF. The CDR3 nucleotides read TGTGCCAGCTCATCAACTAGCGTAGAGACCCAGTACTTC. Using reference TRBV18 and TRBJ2-5 for the parts outside the CDR3, the full variable domain is NAGVMQNPRHLVRRRGQEARLRCSPMKGHSHVYWYRQLPEEGLKFMVYLQKENIIDESGMPKERFSAEFPKEGPSILRIQQVVRGDSAAYFCASSSTSVETQYFGPGTRLLVL.

In this sample, this clonotype turned up many times. This chain links TRBV10-3 with TRBJ2-4; D is unresolved. The V gene's germline CDR1 is ENHRY and CDR2 SYGVKD. This CDR3 is 12 amino acids long. The germline V and J ends were trimmed by 3 bases and 7 bases, with 7 bases remaining between them. In DNA form, the CDR3 reads TGTGCCATCAGTGATTTGGAGAACATTCAGTACTTC. Translation: CAISDLENIQYF.

The chain recombines TRBV6-5 with TRBJ1-2; 12 bases line up with TRBD1. The CDR3 length is 18 residues. Germline V gene sequence: CDR1 MNHEY, CDR2 SVGAGI. With V trimmed by 3 bases and J by 4 bases, 12 bases remained unmatched. CDR3 loop: CASSYGGQGASSGYGYTF. DNA for the CDR3: TGTGCCAGCAGTTATGGGGGACAGGGGGCCTCCTCGGGCTATGGCTACACCTTC.

The chain employs TRBV20-1 and TRBJ2-2; TRBD1 matches at 8 bases. CDR3 length equals 16 residues. Per the germline V gene, CDR1 is DFQATT and CDR2 is SNEGSKA (reference sequence). The ends lost 2 bases at V and 5 bases at J; junction bases unmatched: 10. CDR3 in amino acids: CSARRNGQGNTGELFF. DNA of the CDR3: TGCAGTGCTAGACGAAACGGACAGGGAAATACCGGGGAGCTGTTTTTT.

The rearrangement uses TRBV7-9 and TRBJ1-2; TRBD1 agrees at 12 bases. V was pared by 4 bases and J by 11 bases, with 5 bases of the junction left unmatched. Germline CDR1 SEHNR, CDR2 FQNEAQ (reference sequence). The CDR3 sequence is 13 residues long. CDR3 bases: TGTGCCAGCAGCTGGGACAGGGGGCGTACGTACACCTTC. This sequence encodes CASSWDRGRTYTF. Variable domain in full (rest from reference TRBV7-9 and TRBJ1-2): DTGVSQNPRHKITKRGQNVTFRCDPISEHNRLYWYRQTLGQGPEFLTYFQNEAQLEKSRLLSDRFSAERPKGSFSTLEIQRTEQGDSAMYLCASSWDRGRTYTFGSGTRLTVV.

The chain links TRBV5-4 to TRBJ2-7, with D possibly called TRBD1 or TRBD2 (5 bases each). The CDR3 spans 13 residues. Between the trimmed V and J ends, which lost 5 bases and 6 bases, there was a span of 15 bases. CDR1 is SGHNT, CDR2 YYREEE, per germline (reference sequence). CDR3 sequence reads: CASRTGTTGEQYF. The CDR3 DNA follows: TGTGCCAGCAGGACCGGGACCACCGGCGAGCAGTACTTC.

This clonotype was seen many times. The rearrangement links TRBV5-1 to TRBJ1-1; the match to TRBD1 covers 9 bases. J lost 6 bases, V lost 4 bases, and 16 bases had no gene match. Germline loops: CDR1 SGHRS, CDR2 YFSETQ. This CDR3 region has 17 residues. The CDR3 is CASSPFVNRDRVAEAFF. The CDR3 bases are TGCGCCAGCAGCCCGTTCGTTAACCGGGACAGGGTCGCTGAAGCTTTCTTT.

This clonotype was seen more than once but under ten times. The chain links TRBV5-1 to TRBJ1-4; weak D call: TRBD1 (5 bases). This CDR3 contains 16 residues. V was cut by 4 bases and J by 1 base, with 14 bases left in between. CDR1 and CDR2 (germline): SGHRS, YFSETQ. The CDR3 loop is CASSLPQGGTNEKLFF. In DNA form, the CDR3 reads TGCGCCAGCAGCCTCCCCCAGGGCGGAACTAATGAAAAACTGTTTTTT.

This clonotype was detected many times. The chain uses TRBV2 and TRBJ1-6; 8 nucleotides line up with TRBD1. The CDR3 loop spans 17 amino acids. The germline CDR1 and CDR2 sequences are SNHLY and FYNNEI. V was pared by 5 bases and J by 7 bases, with 13 bases of the junction left unmatched. The CDR3 loop reads CASSYSRGPEMNSPLHF. CDR3 nucleotide sequence: TGTGCCAGCAGTTACTCCAGGGGGCCAGAAATGAATTCACCCCTCCACTTT.

Turning to this clonotype: The junction departs from germline at one end; a sequencing error may be responsible. J is TRBJ1-5 and V is TRBV10-3; no clear D. This CDR3 has 14 residues. In germline, CDR1 is ENHRY, CDR2 SYGVKD. CDR3 residues: CATSEEYSNQPQHF. CDR3 in DNA: TGTGCCACCAGTGAAGAGTATAGCAATCAGCCCCAGCATTTT.